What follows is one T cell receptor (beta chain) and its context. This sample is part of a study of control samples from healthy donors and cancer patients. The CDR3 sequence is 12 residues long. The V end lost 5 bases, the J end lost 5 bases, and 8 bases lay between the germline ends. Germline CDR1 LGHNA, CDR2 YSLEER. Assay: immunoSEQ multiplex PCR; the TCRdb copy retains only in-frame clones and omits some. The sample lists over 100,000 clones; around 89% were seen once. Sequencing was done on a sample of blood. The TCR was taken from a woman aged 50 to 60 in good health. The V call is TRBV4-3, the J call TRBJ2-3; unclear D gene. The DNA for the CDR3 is TGCGCCAGCAGCGATCTTGAAGATACGCAGTATTTT. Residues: CASSDLEDTQYF.